Below, 27 T cell receptor beta chains from the same sample are listed, as sequenced in a study of T-cell memory formation after mild COVID-19. From the 5' RACE reads, TCRdb called clonotypes with MiXCR, one entry per CDR3 protein. The sample yields 430,000 or so distinct CDR3 sequences, around 27% seen once. Sequencing used PBMCs or a T cell subset sorted from them (not recorded which). The source is an adult woman who had mild COVID-19 (a few samples of this study predate the infection). Cell type and time point are not known.

This clonotype was counted only a few times. This sequence joins TRBV4-2 and TRBJ2-3; 10 bases are a match to TRBD2. The V segment lost 0 bases and the J segment 0 bases; nucleotides outside the gene matches: 9. This CDR3 is built from 19 residues. Germline CDR1 reads LGHNA; CDR2 reads YNFKEQ. The CDR3 nucleotides read TGTGCCAGCAGCCAAGATCCTAGCGGGAGCTTATCTAGCACAGATACGCAGTATTTT. Protein: CASSQDPSGSLSSTDTQYF.

This clonotype came up many times. This chain links TRBV25-1 with TRBJ1-2; D gene ambiguous. CDR3 length: 14 residues. Germline V lookup: CDR1 MGHDK, CDR2 SYGVNS. Trimming removed 1 base at V and 6 bases at J, with 12 bases between. The CDR3 sequence is CASSEFGRKDGYTF. The DNA for the CDR3 is TGTGCCAGCAGTGAATTTGGCCGAAAGGATGGCTACACCTTC.

This clonotype was recorded many times. This chain connects TRBV7-2 to TRBJ2-2; D may match TRBD1 or TRBD2 (5 bases each). V was trimmed by 5 bases and J by 5 bases, leaving 12 bases between them. The CDR3 has 14 residues. From germline, CDR1 is SGHTA and CDR2 FQGNSA. The CDR3 DNA sequence: TGTGCCAGCAGCCTCCTGGGGGTTACCGGGGAGCTGTTTTTT. Translated, it gives CASSLLGVTGELFF.

The V and J genes are TRBV9 and TRBJ2-1; TRBD1 matches 8 bases. Germline loops: CDR1 SGDLS, CDR2 YYNGEE. This CDR3 has 15 amino acids. Trimming cost V 2 bases and J 8 bases; bases outside gene matches: 9. The CDR3 coding sequence is TGTGCCAGCAGCGTTTTAGAATACAGGGGGGATGAGCAGTTCTTC. Encoded protein: CASSVLEYRGDEQFF.

V is TRBV4-3 and J is TRBJ1-4, with D perhaps TRBD1 (5 bases). The CDR3 spans 14 residues. The germline gives CDR1 LGHNA, CDR2 YSLEER. V lost 3 bases, J lost 8 bases, and 13 bases lay in between. CDR3 coding DNA: TGCGCCAGCAGCCAGGGGCTAGTGGAGGAAAAACTGTTTTTT. It is translated as CASSQGLVEEKLFF.

This chain connects TRBV18 to TRBJ2-1; weak D call: TRBD2 (5 bases). The CDR3 has 15 amino acids. Germline-derived CDR1 and CDR2 are KGHSH and LQKENI. Trimming took 6 bases from V and 2 from J, leaving 14 bases between them. The CDR3 nucleotides are TGTGCCAGCTCCTTGATGGGAGCCGCCTACAATGAGCAGTTCTTC. Encoded protein: CASSLMGAAYNEQFF.

This clonotype was picked up a small number of times. V is TRBV9 and J is TRBJ1-1; perhaps TRBD1 as D (5 bases). The CDR3 runs 14 residues. V was trimmed by 0 bases and J by 6 bases, leaving 12 bases between them. The germline gives CDR1 SGDLS, CDR2 YYNGEE. CDR3 in DNA: TGTGCCAGCAGCGTAGATGGGGGAATCCCTGAAGCTTTCTTT. Translating gives CASSVDGGIPEAFF.

About this clonotype: A read error may produce the germline difference seen at one junction end. The chain combines TRBV4-3 with TRBJ2-7, with 9 bases matching TRBD2. The CDR3 runs to 14 residues. The germline V gene has CDR1 LGHNA and CDR2 YSLEER. The CDR3, as DNA: TGCGACAGCAGCAATAGCGGGAGCCCCCACGAGCAGTACTTC. It specifies CDSSNSGSPHEQYF.

The chain is built from TRBV11-2 and TRBJ2-7; D not resolved. The CDR3 is 14 amino acids. Germline lookup yields CDR1 SGHAT and CDR2 FQNNGV. The V end was cut by 2 bases, the J end by 4 bases, with 12 bases between. The CDR3 protein is CASSLSDGSYEQYF. The CDR3 DNA reads as TGTGCCAGCAGCTTATCTGACGGATCGTACGAGCAGTACTTC.

The rearrangement uses TRBV12-3 or TRBV12-4 and TRBJ2-1; 7 bases align to TRBD2. V gave up 5 bases and J gave up 12 bases; unmatched junction bases: 16. This CDR3 has 15 amino acids. The CDR3 reads CASSPERDALGGQFF. CDR3 sequence (DNA): TGTGCCAGCAGTCCCGAGCGGGATGCCTTAGGCGGGCAGTTCTTC.

This clonotype was recorded at least ten times. CDR3 bases: TGCAGTGCTAGAGATCCCGGGACAGGGGACGCAGAGACCCAGTACTTC. Protein: CSARDPGTGDAETQYF. The chain combines TRBV20-1 with TRBJ2-5, with 10 nucleotides matching TRBD1. The length of the CDR3 is 16 residues. The germline gives CDR1 DFQATT, CDR2 SNEGSKA (reference sequence). With 0 bases clipped from V and 4 bases from J, the junction kept 8 bases outside the gene matches.

V usage is TRBV24-1 and J usage is TRBJ2-1; D is unresolved. The germline CDR1 and CDR2 sequences are KGHDR and SFDVKD. V was pared by 4 bases and J by 9 bases, with 9 bases between. The CDR3 loop spans 12 amino acids. CDR3 sequence: CATSDAITEQFF. The CDR3 DNA follows: TGTGCCACCAGTGACGCCATAACTGAGCAGTTCTTC.

The chain has TRBV27 and TRBJ2-1; 10 bases align to TRBD2. This CDR3 is 18 amino acids long. The germline gives CDR1 MNHEY, CDR2 SMNVEV (reference sequence). The ends lost 0 bases at V and 3 bases at J; junction bases unmatched: 8. This chain's CDR3 is CASSLSSGRTNLYNEQFF. For the CDR3, the DNA is TGTGCCAGCAGTTTATCTAGCGGGAGGACCAACCTCTACAATGAGCAGTTCTTC.

This clonotype was counted ten times or more. The chain has TRBV11-2 and TRBJ2-1; no firm D call. The CDR3 extends over 13 amino acids. Germline V CDR1 and CDR2: SGHAT, FQNNGV. V was shortened by 1 base and J by 4 bases, with 5 bases between the two germline ends. This CDR3 is CASSLVPYNEQFF. As DNA, the CDR3 is TGTGCCAGCAGCTTAGTTCCATACAATGAGCAGTTCTTC. The variable domain in full, with the rest retrieved from reference TRBV11-2 and TRBJ2-1, is EAGVAQSPRYKIIEKRQSVAFWCNPISGHATLYWYQQILGQGPKLLIQFQNNGVVDDSQLPKDRFSAERLKGVDSTLKIQPAKLEDSAVYLCASSLVPYNEQFFGPGTRLTVL.

The V call is TRBV12-3 or TRBV12-4, the J call TRBJ1-1; D not resolved. V dropped 3 bases and J dropped 3 bases, with 8 bases sitting between them. The CDR3 is made up of 13 amino acids. The CDR3 DNA follows: TGTGCCAGCAGTTTCGACTGGGACACTGAAGCTTTCTTT. It encodes CASSFDWDTEAFF.

This clonotype was counted between two and nine times. The chain couples TRBV4-2 to TRBJ2-2; 8 bases match TRBD2. This CDR3 has 18 amino acids. Germline V lookup: CDR1 LGHNA, CDR2 YNFKEQ. The V gene end was trimmed by 0 bases and the J gene end by 2 bases; junction bases not matched to a gene: 8. The CDR3 DNA reads as TGTGCCAGCAGCCAAGACCCAGCGGGGGAACCAAACACCGGGGAGCTGTTTTTT. This sequence encodes CASSQDPAGEPNTGELFF.

The chain couples TRBV6-5 to TRBJ2-2; 7 nucleotides line up with TRBD2. Looked up from germline, CDR1 is MNHEY and CDR2 is SVGAGI. The CDR3 is made up of 15 amino acids. The V and J ends lost 2 bases and 4 bases, in that order; junction bases with no gene match: 4. Here the CDR3 DNA reads TGTGCCAGCAGTTACACCGGGACTACCACCGGGGAGCTGTTTTTT. Protein product: CASSYTGTTTGELFF.

This clonotype was seen at least ten times. J is TRBJ2-7 and V is TRBV30, with a weak D call TRBD1 (6 bases). Germline V gene lookup returns CDR1 GTSNPN and CDR2 SVGIG (reference sequence). The CDR3 runs 14 residues. The germline V and J ends were trimmed by 2 bases and 1 base, with 12 bases remaining between them. Written as DNA, the CDR3 is TGTGCCTGGAGTTCTACAGGGCGATCCTACGAGCAGTACTTC. Amino acids: CAWSSTGRSYEQYF.

The chain uses TRBV12-3 or TRBV12-4 and TRBJ2-7; no clear D gene. There are 14 residues in the CDR3. Trimming stripped 2 bases from V and 2 bases from J, with 10 bases between. The CDR3 sequence: CASSLSQGPYEQYF. CDR3 coding DNA: TGTGCCAGCAGTTTATCACAAGGTCCCTACGAGCAGTACTTC.

The sample holds a few counts of this clonotype. The chain is built from TRBV4-3 and TRBJ2-5; D remains ambiguous. The CDR3 has 15 amino acids. V lost 0 bases and J lost 0, with 8 bases in between. Germline V gene data show CDR1 as LGHNA and CDR2 as YSLEER. The CDR3 loop reads CASSQEGQHQETQYF. The CDR3 region has the DNA TGCGCCAGCAGCCAAGAGGGTCAGCACCAAGAGACCCAGTACTTC.

V usage is TRBV9 and J usage is TRBJ1-6; D is perhaps TRBD1 (6 bases). Trimming left V 0 bases short and J 6 bases short, with 10 bases between. CDR1 is SGDLS, CDR2 YYNGEE, per germline. The CDR3 extends over 15 amino acids. CDR3 bases: TGTGCCAGCAGCGTAGAGGCAGGGGTTAATTCACCCCTCCACTTT. Translating gives CASSVEAGVNSPLHF.

The rearrangement uses TRBV4-2 and TRBJ1-4, with D perhaps matching TRBD1 (5 bases). Germline CDR1 and CDR2: LGHNA and YNFKEQ. V was clipped by 2 bases and J by 0 bases, with 13 bases between them. This CDR3 is built from 17 residues. The CDR3 reads CASSQSIPGATNEKLFF. In DNA form, the CDR3 reads TGTGCCAGCAGCCAATCTATACCGGGGGCAACTAATGAAAAACTGTTTTTT.

CDR3 region: CASSLPADRGGVNTGELFF. For the CDR3, the DNA is TGCGCCAGCAGCTTGCCCGCGGACCGCGGGGGAGTGAACACCGGGGAGCTGTTTTTT. V is TRBV5-1 and J is TRBJ2-2; the match to TRBD2 covers 7 bases. V trimming: 1 base; J trimming: 1 base; junction bases outside the gene matches: 13. Germline CDR1 is SGHRS and CDR2 is YFSETQ. The CDR3 is 19 amino acids.

This clonotype was observed a few times. The chain couples TRBV7-2 to TRBJ2-3; a possible D gene is TRBD2 (6 bases). The CDR3 has 15 amino acids. Germline values: CDR1 SGHTA, CDR2 FQGNSA. V was clipped by 8 bases and J by 2 bases, with 17 bases between them. The CDR3 spells CASSRERGPTDTQYF. CDR3 coding DNA: TGTGCCAGCTCCCGGGAGAGGGGTCCCACAGATACGCAGTATTTT.

The rearrangement links TRBV19 to TRBJ2-1; D unresolved. There are 11 residues in the CDR3. Germline V gives CDR1 LNHDA, CDR2 SQIVND (reference sequence). V gave up 3 bases and J gave up 8 bases, with 5 bases separating them. In DNA form, the CDR3 reads TGTGCCAGTAGTATCTGGGATGAGCAGTTCTTC. Encoded protein: CASSIWDEQFF.

This sequence joins TRBV13 and TRBJ2-1, with TRBD2 matching 15 bases. The V and J ends lost 4 bases and 2 bases, in that order; junction bases with no gene match: 0. The CDR3 is 16 residues long. CDR1 is PRHDT and CDR2 is FYEKMQ in the germline V gene (reference sequence). For the CDR3, the DNA is TGTGCCAGCAGCTGGACTAGCGGGAGGGCCTACAATGAGCAGTTCTTC. It translates to CASSWTSGRAYNEQFF.

V and J are TRBV7-2 and TRBJ2-1; 8 bases match TRBD2. With V trimmed by 3 bases and J by 7 bases, 8 bases remained unmatched. CDR1 SGHTA and CDR2 FQGNSA come from the germline V gene. The CDR3 length is 15 residues. This CDR3 reads CASSFDSGIGNEQFF. The CDR3 coding sequence is TGTGCCAGCAGCTTCGATAGCGGGATAGGAAATGAGCAGTTCTTC.